This is a list of T cell receptor beta chains from one sample in a study of OX40 agonist ivuxolimab in advanced cancers. Using immunoSEQ multiplex PCR, the repertoire was profiled, and TCRdb retains in-frame clones only, with some absent. The sample yields tens of thousands of clones, around nine tenths seen once. Specimen: CD4+ or CD8+ T cells sorted from blood, collected in a trial of the OX40 agonist ivuxolimab. The receptors here all came from an adult with an advanced solid tumor such as melanoma, head and neck, liver or kidney cancer. The CDR3 runs from the conserved cysteine through the conserved F or W. The order of the fields is V gene, J gene, CDR3 protein.

v_call: TRBV6-1
j_call: TRBJ1-1
cdr3_aa: CASSRQGEAFF

v_call: TRBV18
j_call: TRBJ1-3
cdr3_aa: CASSPGSSGNTIYF

v_call: TRBV6-1
j_call: TRBJ2-3
cdr3_aa: CAASREVTDTQYF

v_call: TRBV6-5
j_call: TRBJ2-5
cdr3_aa: CASSYAPGLQETQYF

v_call: TRBV21-1
j_call: TRBJ2-3
cdr3_aa: CASSDRQGAATDTQYF

v_call: TRBV10-3
j_call: TRBJ2-1
cdr3_aa: CAISASGGSYNEQFF

v_call: TRBV2
j_call: TRBJ1-2
cdr3_aa: CASTAIYGYTF

v_call: TRBV14
j_call: TRBJ1-5
cdr3_aa: CASSLLPGQPQHF

v_call: TRBV4-1
j_call: TRBJ1-5
cdr3_aa: CASSQDGSRTGNQPQHF

v_call: TRBV19
j_call: TRBJ1-1
cdr3_aa: CASSLRQGMTEAFF

v_call: TRBV7-6
j_call: TRBJ1-4
cdr3_aa: CASSLSGGQKLFF

v_call: TRBV4-1
j_call: TRBJ2-7
cdr3_aa: CASSQDRVGTVSISYEQYF

v_call: TRBV5-4
j_call: TRBJ2-2
cdr3_aa: CASSLVGGWNTGELFF

v_call: TRBV11-1
j_call: TRBJ2-3
cdr3_aa: CASSLPGTGVTDTQYF

v_call: TRBV7-6
j_call: TRBJ2-2
cdr3_aa: CASSLALAGELFF

v_call: TRBV5-1
j_call: TRBJ2-5
cdr3_aa: CASSPGGGETQYF

v_call: TRBV9
j_call: TRBJ1-1
cdr3_aa: CASSVDSQRNTEAFF

v_call: TRBV9
j_call: TRBJ2-5
cdr3_aa: CASSPGTSGGFQETQYF

v_call: TRBV5-6
j_call: TRBJ2-5
cdr3_aa: CASSFAVDLMGQETQYF

v_call: TRBV6-4
j_call: TRBJ1-5
cdr3_aa: CASSSGQGQPQHF

v_call: TRBV10-3
j_call: TRBJ1-6
cdr3_aa: CAIQIARGANSPLHF

v_call: TRBV5-1
j_call: TRBJ1-5
cdr3_aa: CASSLAGREGQPQHF

v_call: TRBV28
j_call: TRBJ1-3
cdr3_aa: CASSSGTAGNTIYF

v_call: TRBV27
j_call: TRBJ2-5
cdr3_aa: CASSLVAYQETQYF

v_call: TRBV30
j_call: TRBJ1-5
cdr3_aa: CAWSPTTNQPQHF

v_call: TRBV19
j_call: TRBJ1-5
cdr3_aa: CASEIDRGVNQPQHF

v_call: TRBV5-4
j_call: TRBJ2-2
cdr3_aa: CASSPGSSGGRAGELFF

v_call: TRBV7-2
j_call: TRBJ1-4
cdr3_aa: CASSLANNEKLFF

v_call: TRBV20-1
j_call: TRBJ1-2
cdr3_aa: CSARAGYGYTF

v_call: TRBV19
j_call: TRBJ2-2
cdr3_aa: CASSPSGHWSTGELFF

v_call: TRBV13
j_call: TRBJ1-2
cdr3_aa: CASSLWGGSGYGYTF

v_call: TRBV6-1
j_call: TRBJ1-5
cdr3_aa: CASAAEFGNNQPQHF

v_call: TRBV5-1
j_call: TRBJ2-5
cdr3_aa: CASSLVAGATGETQYF

v_call: TRBV7-2
j_call: TRBJ2-7
cdr3_aa: CASSLSNYEQYF

v_call: TRBV7-9
j_call: TRBJ1-1
cdr3_aa: CASSLTGSAEAFF

v_call: TRBV4-1
j_call: TRBJ1-5
cdr3_aa: CASSQDPRTVHNQPQHF

v_call: TRBV29-1
j_call: TRBJ2-3
cdr3_aa: CSVEVGVTDTQYF

v_call: TRBV27
j_call: TRBJ2-3
cdr3_aa: CASSLAGAPLRTDTQYF

v_call: TRBV11-2
j_call: TRBJ1-4
cdr3_aa: CASSLGEKLFF

v_call: TRBV21-1
j_call: TRBJ2-7
cdr3_aa: CASSKGPLKQYF

v_call: TRBV19
j_call: TRBJ2-7
cdr3_aa: CASSTTSSSYEQYF

v_call: TRBV5-1
j_call: TRBJ1-4
cdr3_aa: CASSPDGGVDEKLFF

v_call: TRBV25-1
j_call: TRBJ2-3
cdr3_aa: CASRGWQGTDTQYF

v_call: TRBV30
j_call: TRBJ2-3
cdr3_aa: CAWKKPGSGDTQYF

v_call: TRBV27
j_call: TRBJ2-5
cdr3_aa: CASSLSSSQTQYF

v_call: TRBV7-8
j_call: TRBJ2-2
cdr3_aa: CASSSRPHTGPQNTGELFF

v_call: TRBV18
j_call: TRBJ2-3
cdr3_aa: CASSVQGADTQYF

v_call: TRBV7-6
j_call: TRBJ2-3
cdr3_aa: CASSLAPGLAGRTDTQYF

v_call: TRBV4-3
j_call: TRBJ2-1
cdr3_aa: CASSQDGGGAWNEQFF

v_call: TRBV7-6
j_call: TRBJ2-1
cdr3_aa: CASSGANEQFF

v_call: TRBV7-9
j_call: TRBJ2-7
cdr3_aa: CASSLGQGSSYEQYF

v_call: TRBV7-8
j_call: TRBJ2-1
cdr3_aa: CASSLVERRGGHFF

v_call: TRBV5-4
j_call: TRBJ2-6
cdr3_aa: CASSLPGGAGANVLTF

v_call: TRBV4-1
j_call: TRBJ2-1
cdr3_aa: CASSQELAGVGYNEQFF

v_call: TRBV19
j_call: TRBJ1-4
cdr3_aa: CASRDRINEKLFF

v_call: TRBV11-2
j_call: TRBJ2-7
cdr3_aa: CASSSSSGASYEQYF

v_call: TRBV18
j_call: TRBJ2-1
cdr3_aa: CASSPGTVQSVGEQFF